The 22 T cell receptor beta chains presented below share a single source sample, sequenced in a study of identical twins. In TCRdb, the 5' RACE reads were re-called with MiXCR into one record per CDR3 protein. The table records approximately 490,000 distinct CDR3 sequences, 20% to 25% of them present only once. These data were likewise used in another study, on yellow fever vaccine responses in identical twins.

Sequencing was done on a sample of CD4+ T cells sorted from blood. The source is a woman aged 18-29 years in good health.

This clonotype came up a few times. The CDR3 reads CASSRTTNLEQYF. In DNA form, the CDR3 reads TGTGCCAGCAGTCGAACGACTAACCTGGAGCAGTACTTC. The chain joins TRBV3-1 to TRBJ2-7; tentatively, D is TRBD2 (5 bases). The CDR3 covers 13 residues. The germline V gene encodes CDR1 LGHDT and CDR2 YNNKEL (reference sequence). Trimming took off 6 bases at V and 7 bases at J, with 16 bases between the two ends.

This clonotype was picked up many times. J is TRBJ1-5 and V is TRBV12-3 or TRBV12-4; D perhaps matches TRBD1 (6 bases). With 3 bases removed from V and 3 bases from J, the gap between germline ends came to 12 bases. This CDR3 has 15 amino acids. This chain's CDR3 is CASSFRQGNNQPQHF. DNA of the CDR3: TGTGCCAGCAGTTTTAGGCAGGGGAACAATCAGCCCCAGCATTTT.

The chain uses TRBV7-6 and TRBJ2-1; 8 bases align to TRBD2. The ends lost 0 bases at V and 6 bases at J; junction bases unmatched: 10. CDR1 SGHVS and CDR2 FNYEAQ come from the germline V gene. The CDR3 runs to 17 residues. The chain's CDR3 is CASSLAGGAGHFNEQFF. The CDR3 DNA reads as TGTGCCAGCAGCTTAGCCGGGGGGGCCGGTCATTTCAATGAGCAGTTCTTC. Full variable domain (missing parts from reference TRBV7-6 and TRBJ2-1): GAGVSQSPRYKVTKRGQDVALRCDPISGHVSLYWYRQALGQGPEFLTYFNYEAQQDKSGLPNDRFSAERPEGSISTLTIQRTEQRDSAMYRCASSLAGGAGHFNEQFFGPGTRLTVL.

The chain combines TRBV7-8 with TRBJ2-5, with 7 bases fitting TRBD2. V was clipped by 3 bases and J by 2 bases; unmatched bases: 6. The germline V gene encodes CDR1 SGHVS and CDR2 FQNEAQ. CDR3 size: 15 residues. The CDR3 coding sequence is TGTGCCAGCAGCTTTACCCTAGCGGAACAAGAGACCCAGTACTTC. It specifies CASSFTLAEQETQYF. The whole variable domain, remainder taken from reference TRBV7-8 and TRBJ2-5, is GAGVSQSPRYKVAKRGQDVALRCDPISGHVSLFWYQQALGQGPEFLTYFQNEAQLDKSGLPSDRFFAERPEGSVSTLKIQRTQQEDSAVYLCASSFTLAEQETQYFGPGTRLLVL.

This chain links TRBV10-3 with TRBJ2-7; 10 nucleotides agree with TRBD2. This CDR3 has 15 residues. Germline-derived CDR1 and CDR2 are ENHRY and SYGVKD. The V segment lost 4 bases and the J segment 4 bases; nucleotides outside the gene matches: 7. CDR3 sequence reads: CAISGVTSGKYEQYF. The CDR3 nucleotides are TGTGCCATCAGTGGGGTAACTAGCGGGAAGTACGAGCAGTACTTC.

The chain carries TRBV19 and TRBJ1-5, with a tentative D call TRBD1 (5 bases). Per germline, CDR1 LNHDA and CDR2 SQIVND (reference sequence). V dropped 3 bases and J dropped 1 base, with 10 bases sitting between them. The CDR3 is 15 amino acids. The CDR3 DNA reads as TGTGCCAGTAGTATTTCAGGACAAAGCAATCAGCCCCAGCATTTT. Protein product: CASSISGQSNQPQHF.

The chain carries TRBV7-3 and TRBJ2-7; 13 nucleotides align to TRBD2. Germline lookup yields CDR1 SGHTA and CDR2 FQGTGA. This CDR3 has 15 amino acids. Trimming removed 5 bases from V and 3 bases from J; junction bases left unmatched: 4. In DNA, the CDR3 is TGTGCCAGCAGCAGACTAGCGGGGGGTAACTACGAGCAGTACTTC. It codes for CASSRLAGGNYEQYF. Variable domain in full (rest from reference TRBV7-3 and TRBJ2-7): GAGVSQTPSNKVTEKGKYVELRCDPISGHTALYWYRQSLGQGPEFLIYFQGTGAADDSGLPNDRFFAVRPEGSVSTLKIQRTERGDSAVYLCASSRLAGGNYEQYFGPGTRLTVT.

The chain has TRBV15 and TRBJ2-3, with TRBD1 matching 9 bases. CDR3 length equals 15 residues. Germline V gene data show CDR1 as LNHNV and CDR2 as YYDKDF (reference sequence). J was trimmed by 5 bases and V by 3 bases; bases with no gene match: 6. Here the CDR3 DNA reads TGTGCCACCAGCAGGACAGGGGGAACGGAAGATACGCAGTATTTT. Protein: CATSRTGGTEDTQYF.

The rearrangement uses TRBV10-3 and TRBJ2-4; possible D gene TRBD2, 7 bases. Germline CDR1 and CDR2: ENHRY and SYGVKD. The length of the CDR3 is 17 residues. V lost 4 bases to trimming and J lost 5 bases, with 21 bases between them. The CDR3 spells CAISGGGEGRFENIQYF. The CDR3 DNA reads as TGTGCCATCAGTGGAGGGGGGGAGGGCCGTTTTGAAAACATTCAGTACTTC.

This clonotype was found a few times. The CDR3: CASSSQGAVGTEAFF. The CDR3 region has the DNA TGCGCCAGCAGCTCGCAGGGGGCTGTAGGCACTGAAGCTTTCTTT. The V call is TRBV5-1, the J call TRBJ1-1; 8 bases are shared with TRBD1. Trimming cost V 3 bases and J 4 bases; bases outside gene matches: 8. Germline CDR1 and CDR2: SGHRS and YFSETQ. This CDR3 comprises 15 residues.

CDR3 in amino acids: CASSFRQGNTDTQYF. The CDR3 DNA reads as TGTGCCAGCAGTTTTCGGCAGGGGAACACAGATACGCAGTATTTT. This chain uses TRBV12-3 or TRBV12-4 with TRBJ2-3, with D maybe TRBD1 (6 bases). V was clipped by 3 bases and J by 2 bases, with 12 bases between them. This CDR3 comprises 15 residues.

The table lists this clonotype with a few counts. The V gene is TRBV7-9, the J gene TRBJ1-2; D possibly corresponds to TRBD1 (6 bases). The V and J ends lost 2 bases and 6 bases respectively, with 19 bases between them. This CDR3 is 16 amino acids long. CDR1 is SEHNR and CDR2 is FQNEAQ in the germline V gene (reference sequence). This CDR3 is CASSLNGAGTTNGYTF. The CDR3 nucleotides are TGTGCCAGCAGCTTAAACGGGGCTGGGACAACGAATGGCTACACCTTC.

The rearrangement links TRBV7-2 to TRBJ1-1, with 9 bases lining up with TRBD1. There are 15 residues in the CDR3. Trimming cost V 5 bases and J 8 bases; bases outside gene matches: 12. CDR1 is SGHTA, CDR2 FQGNSA, per germline. CDR3 bases: TGTGCCAGCAGCCCGTACAGGGGGCAGGAGAGGGAAGCTTTCTTT. Its translation: CASSPYRGQEREAFF. Complete variable domain (other parts from reference TRBV7-2 and TRBJ1-1): GAGVSQSPSNKVTEKGKDVELRCDPISGHTALYWYRQSLGQGLEFLIYFQGNSAPDKSGLPSDRFSAERTGGSVSTLTIQRTQQEDSAVYLCASSPYRGQEREAFFGQGTRLTVV.

A few counts support this clonotype. The chain is built from TRBV21-1 and TRBJ2-7. TRBV21-1 is recorded as a pseudogene. CDR3 size: 14 residues. For the CDR3, the DNA is TGTGCCAGCAGCTTAAACGGTGGCTCCTACGAGCAGTACTTC. Its protein is CASSLNGGSYEQYF.

The table lists this clonotype with a few counts. The rearrangement links TRBV6-1 to TRBJ2-2; the D is unclear. V was cut by 6 bases and J by 0 bases, with 11 bases left in between. CDR1 is MNHNS, CDR2 SASEGT, per germline. The CDR3 loop spans 15 amino acids. CDR3 region: CASSRPQPNTGELFF. Written as DNA, the CDR3 is TGTGCCAGCAGCCGCCCCCAGCCGAACACCGGGGAGCTGTTTTTT.

This chain joins TRBV12-5 and TRBJ2-1; 10 nucleotides line up with TRBD2. The CDR3 is 14 amino acids. The trim removed 3 bases at V and 5 bases at J, leaving 1 base unmatched. Looked up from germline, CDR1 is LGHNT and CDR2 is FRNRAP. The CDR3 sequence is CASGLGLADNEQFF. The CDR3 bases are TGTGCTAGTGGTTTAGGACTAGCGGACAATGAGCAGTTCTTC.

This chain uses TRBV28 with TRBJ2-2; tentative D call: TRBD2 (6 bases). The V end lost 6 bases, the J end lost 5 bases, and 13 bases lay between the germline ends. CDR1 MDHEN and CDR2 SYDVKM come from the germline V gene. The CDR3 consists of 14 residues. CDR3: CASRWRVVTGELFF. In DNA form, the CDR3 reads TGTGCCAGCAGGTGGAGGGTGGTAACCGGGGAGCTGTTTTTT.

This clonotype occurred a few times. The CDR3 region is CASSLPGQGDTGELFF. The CDR3 nucleotides are TGCGCCAGCAGCCTACCGGGACAGGGTGACACCGGGGAGCTGTTTTTT. The genes are TRBV5-1 and TRBJ2-2; 9 positions agree with TRBD1. Germline CDR1 is SGHRS and CDR2 is YFSETQ. V trimming: 4 bases; J trimming: 3 bases; junction bases outside the gene matches: 7. The CDR3 runs to 16 residues. Full variable domain (missing parts from reference TRBV5-1 and TRBJ2-2): KAGVTQTPRYLIKTRGQQVTLSCSPISGHRSVSWYQQTPGQGLQFLFEYFSETQRNKGNFPGRFSGRQFSNSRSEMNVSTLELGDSALYLCASSLPGQGDTGELFFGEGSRLTVL.

The chain couples TRBV5-1 to TRBJ2-2; 9 bases align to TRBD1. With V trimmed by 4 bases and J by 0 bases, 1 base remained unmatched. This CDR3 is built from 15 residues. Germline CDR1 is SGHRS and CDR2 is YFSETQ. CDR3 amino acids: CASSRTGANTGELFF. In DNA, the CDR3 is TGCGCCAGCAGCAGGACAGGGGCGAACACCGGGGAGCTGTTTTTT.

The V call is TRBV9, the J call TRBJ2-1, with 11 bases that match TRBD2. Losses at the gene ends were 4 bases for V and 3 bases for J; bases not matched to a gene: 9. The CDR3 is 17 residues long. Germline values: CDR1 SGDLS, CDR2 YYNGEE. For the CDR3, the DNA is TGTGCCAGCAGCACGGGGGGACTAGCGGCCGGCTACAATGAGCAGTTCTTC. Translating it yields CASSTGGLAAGYNEQFF. The full variable domain, rest sourced from reference TRBV9 and TRBJ2-1, is DSGVTQTPKHLITATGQRVTLRCSPRSGDLSVYWYQQSLDQGLQFLIQYYNGEERAKGNILERFSAQQFPDLHSELNLSSLELGDSALYFCASSTGGLAAGYNEQFFGPGTRLTVL.

This clonotype was counted many times. The chain joins TRBV3-1 to TRBJ2-7; D uncertain. The V end was cut by 0 bases, the J end by 4 bases, with 10 bases between. CDR1 and CDR2 from the germline V gene are LGHDT and YNNKEL (reference sequence). The CDR3 runs 14 residues. The chain's CDR3 is CASSQDRTDYEQYF. CDR3 DNA sequence: TGTGCCAGCAGCCAAGATCGAACAGATTACGAGCAGTACTTC.

V is TRBV2 and J is TRBJ2-5, with 9 nucleotides matching TRBD1. Germline V gives CDR1 SNHLY, CDR2 FYNNEI. Unmatched junction bases numbered 10, after V lost 6 bases and J lost 2 bases. The CDR3 is 16 amino acids. For the CDR3, the DNA is TGTGCCAGCAGGGAGAAACAGGGGGCCTTACAAGAGACCCAGTACTTC. It specifies CASREKQGALQETQYF.